The sequence of this T cell receptor (beta chain) was determined in a study of cytomegalovirus exposure and HLA in healthy donors. On the study more broadly: A previous analysis identified 117 million unique TCR beta sequences derived from roughly 180 million T cells. Samples from HLA-typed donors yielded approximately 80 million unique TCRs in an early data release. There were some 400 genotyped donors. Of these, roughly 82% fell in the genetic ancestry cluster associated with self-reported Caucasian donors. Study-wide findings and caveats: Most TCR sequences showed up rarely, but some public TCRs showed up in many donors.

Germline CDR1 SGHTA, CDR2 FQGTGA. The V and J ends lost 7 bases and 2 bases respectively, with 14 bases between them. The CDR3 is 15 residues long. In the case of this clone: Its antigen is not identified.

This PCR relied on a set of 60 Vbeta primers and 13 Jbeta primers. Produced via immunoSEQ multiplex PCR; TCRdb's table is partial and in-frame only. The table lists some 180,000 clones. The sequencing sample was made of PBMCs. This chain joins TRBV7-3 and TRBJ2-2, with D possibly TRBD2 on 6 matching bases. The clonotype was recovered from a man under 40 in good health and CMV-seronegative. The DNA for the CDR3 is TGTGCCAGCACCCCTGGAGCGGGCAACACCGGGGAGCTGTTTTTT. This sequence encodes CASTPGAGNTGELFF.